This T cell receptor (beta chain) originates from a study of T-cell memory formation after mild COVID-19. On the study more broadly: In these data, TCR clusters were largely donor specific.

In this sample, this clonotype turned up a few times. Its target is unknown. The CDR3 covers 16 residues. CDR1 is MDHEN, CDR2 SYDVKM, per germline. Trimming stripped 2 bases from V and 0 bases from J, with 12 bases between. Study-wide results and limits: While clones contracting from day 15 to 85 were balanced between CD4 and CD8, later expanders leaned CD4+.

TCR alpha and TCR beta cDNA libraries with sample barcodes and UMIs came from 5'RACE using constant-segment primers. TCRdb independently ran MiXCR on the 5' RACE reads; one entry per CDR3 protein. The table has roughly 340,000 distinct CDR3 sequences, more than 15% seen once. This sequence was found in a man aged 18 to 30 who had mild COVID-19 (a few samples of this study predate the infection). Cell type and time point are not known. This sequence joins TRBV28 and TRBJ2-3; D remains ambiguous. The sample was PBMCs or a T cell subset sorted from them (not recorded which). CDR3 residues: CASSLAPRVSTDTQYF. The CDR3 DNA follows: TGTGCCAGCAGTTTAGCCCCAAGGGTGAGCACAGATACGCAGTATTTT.